The clone carrying this T cell receptor beta chain was counted many times. Its specificity is not known. The J segment lost 4 bases and the V segment lost 3 bases, leaving 7 bases of the junction unmatched. This CDR3 contains 16 residues. CDR1 LGHDT and CDR2 YNNKEL come from the germline V gene (reference sequence). This library used around 400 ng RNA and molecular barcoded adaptors spanning alpha/delta and beta/gamma chains. TCRdb re-analysed the reads in MiXCR, keeping a single row per CDR3 protein. The sample gives approximately 140,000 distinct CDR3 sequences, about 12% of which show up once; around 8.2% is in the top ten. At the time of active disease, bone marrow was collected from every patient. These data originate in a study of read filtering for tumor transcriptome and immune sequencing. The wider study: Patients were 17 male and approximately 15 female, mean age 65.9 years, range about 47 to 85.

Overall study results and limits: Without single-read clonotypes, shared clonotype proportions correlated more between IR-seq and RNA-seq.

The TCR sequence derives from a donor older than 35 with multiple myeloma. Sequenced sample: a population of CD138-negative cells sorted from bone marrow. This chain links TRBV3-1 with TRBJ2-1, with 9 bases aligning to TRBD2. The CDR3 reads CASSQGSGGGYNEQFF. CDR3 nucleotides: TGTGCCAGCAGCCAGGGTAGCGGGGGTGGGTACAATGAGCAGTTCTTC.